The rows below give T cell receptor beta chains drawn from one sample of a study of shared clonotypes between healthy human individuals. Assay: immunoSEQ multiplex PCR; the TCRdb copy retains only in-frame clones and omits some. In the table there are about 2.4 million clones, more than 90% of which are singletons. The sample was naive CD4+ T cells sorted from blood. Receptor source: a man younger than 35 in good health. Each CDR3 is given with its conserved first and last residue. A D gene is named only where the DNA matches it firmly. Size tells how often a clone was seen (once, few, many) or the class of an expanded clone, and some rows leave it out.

CASSNRVARAFF	TGTGCCAGCAGCAACAGGGTCGCGAGAGCTTTCTTT	TRBV27	TRBJ1-1	.	.
CASSLPDSPISAF	TGTGCCAGCAGCTTGCCGGACAGCCCTATATCCGCTTTT	TRBV5-4	TRBJ1-3	.	once
CASSVVASASYNEQFF	TGTGCCAGCAGCGTAGTGGCTAGCGCGTCCTACAATGAGCAGTTCTTC	TRBV9	TRBJ2-1	.	.
CATSRNSASSGNTIYF	TGTGCCACCAGCCGGAACTCAGCGAGCTCTGGAAACACCATATATTTT	TRBV15	TRBJ1-3	.	.
CASSLSLRPGPDTQYF	TGTGCCAGCAGTTTATCCCTACGGCCAGGGCCAGATACGCAGTATTTT	TRBV27	TRBJ2-3	.	.
CASSAGVNYNEQFF	TGTGCCAGCAGCGCCGGGGTAAACTACAATGAGCAGTTCTTC	TRBV9	TRBJ2-1	.	.
CASSETGKGETQYF	TGTGCCAGCAGTGAAACAGGGAAGGGGGAGACCCAGTACTTC	TRBV6-1	TRBJ2-5	.	.
CASSWDGRNTEAFF	TGCGCCAGCAGTTGGGACGGGAGGAACACTGAAGCTTTCTTT	TRBV5-1	TRBJ1-1	.	.
CASSVGELISEQYF	TGTGCCAGCAGCGTAGGGGAGTTGATCAGCGAGCAGTACTTC	TRBV9	TRBJ2-7	.	.
CAWTGRRRGTEAFF	TGTGCCTGGACAGGCAGGCGGAGGGGCACTGAAGCTTTCTTT	TRBV30	TRBJ1-1	.	.
CASSIGGAANEKLFF	TGCGCCAGCAGCATCGGCGGGGCGGCTAATGAAAAACTGTTTTTT	TRBV4-3	TRBJ1-4	.	.
CASSLGTADGYGYTF	TGCGCCAGCAGCTTGGGGACCGCGGATGGATATGGCTACACCTTC	TRBV5-1	TRBJ1-2	.	.
CASSPGQGETQYF	TGTGCCAGCTCACCCGGACAGGGCGAGACCCAGTACTTC	TRBV18	TRBJ2-5	TRBD1	.
CASSYSGTGTSYEQYF	TGTGCCAGCAGTTACTCGGGGACAGGGACCTCCTACGAGCAGTACTTC	TRBV6-5	TRBJ2-7	TRBD1	.
CASSLGANYEQYF	TGTGCCAGCTCGCTAGGGGCGAACTACGAGCAGTACTTC	TRBV18	TRBJ2-7	.	once
CASSLGVGGYTF	TGTGCCAGTAGTCTTGGGGTAGGCGGCTACACCTTC	TRBV19	TRBJ1-2	.	.
CASSLGTMNTEAFF	TGTGCCAGCAGCTTGGGGACAATGAACACTGAAGCTTTCTTT	TRBV11-3	TRBJ1-1	.	few
CASHNWAWVNEQYF	TGTGCCAGTCACAATTGGGCCTGGGTGAATGAGCAGTACTTC	TRBV6-1	TRBJ2-7	.	.
CASSRRAGAESIYF	TGTGCCAGCAGCAGAAGGGCAGGGGCTGAGTCCATATATTTT	TRBV7-2	TRBJ1-3	.	once
CASSRQGAGETQYF	TGCGCCAGCAGCAGACAGGGGGCAGGGGAGACCCAGTACTTC	TRBV5-1	TRBJ2-5	TRBD1	.
CAWGPGLEAFF	TGTGCCTGGGGACCTGGACTTGAAGCTTTCTTT	TRBV30	TRBJ1-1	.	few
CASSIGQGVRPEAFF	TGCGCCAGCAGCATAGGACAGGGGGTACGGCCTGAAGCTTTCTTT	TRBV5-1	TRBJ1-1	TRBD1	.
CASSDFRLGALYGYTF	TGTGCCAGCAGTGACTTCCGACTAGGGGCCCTCTATGGCTACACCTTC	TRBV6-1	TRBJ1-2	.	.
CAISAGTANTEAFF	TGTGCCATCAGCGCCGGGACAGCGAACACTGAAGCTTTCTTT	TRBV10-3	TRBJ1-1	TRBD1	.
CAWSPIRTSGTQSEQFF	TGTGCCTGGAGTCCCATCAGGACTAGCGGTACACAATCTGAGCAGTTCTTC	TRBV30	TRBJ2-1	TRBD2	.
CASSPTSYEQYF	TGCGCCAGCAGCCCCACCTCCTACGAGCAGTACTTC	TRBV10-2	TRBJ2-7	.	.
CASSARVSDSPLHF	TGTGCCAGCAGCGCCCGGGTCTCGGATTCACCCCTCCACTTT	TRBV9	TRBJ1-6	.	.
CASSDRGTNNEKLFF	TGTGCCAGCAGTGACAGGGGGACTAATAATGAAAAACTGTTTTTT	TRBV2	TRBJ1-4	TRBD1	.
CSVEGGPGINTEAFF	TGCAGCGTTGAAGGGGGTCCAGGGATCAACACTGAAGCTTTCTTT	TRBV29-1	TRBJ1-1	.	few
CASSPIRDRGAETQYF	TGTGCCAGCAGCCCCATAAGGGACAGGGGGGCAGAGACCCAGTACTTC	TRBV11-2	TRBJ2-5	TRBD1	.
CASSFSHTLGNQPQHF	TGTGCCAGCAGCTTTAGTCATACCCTTGGCAATCAGCCCCAGCATTTT	TRBV5-8	TRBJ1-5	.	.
CASSSLTAGADNQPQHF	TGTGCCAGCAGTTCCCTCACGGCAGGGGCTGACAATCAGCCCCAGCATTTT	TRBV28	TRBJ1-5	.	.
CASSEDRGRGDTQYF	TGCGCCAGCAGTGAGGACAGGGGGCGAGGAGATACGCAGTATTTT	TRBV10-2	TRBJ2-3	TRBD1	.
CAWSGVGVSNQPQHF	TGTGCCTGGAGTGGGGTGGGGGTTAGCAATCAGCCCCAGCATTTT	TRBV30	TRBJ1-5	.	.
CASSQAGERGEDGYTF	TGCGCCAGCAGCCAAGCGGGGGAGCGGGGTGAGGATGGCTACACCTTC	TRBV4-1	TRBJ1-2	.	.
CASSLAEGELFF	TGTGCCAGCAGCTTAGCGGAAGGGGAGCTGTTTTTT	TRBV7-2	TRBJ2-2	.	.
CASSPHPTDQETQYF	TGTGCCAGCAGCCCCCACCCGACGGACCAAGAGACCCAGTACTTC	TRBV5-4	TRBJ2-5	.	.
CASSFFSRGPSYEQYF	TGTGCCAGCTCCTTTTTTTCGCGGGGACCGAGCTACGAGCAGTACTTC	TRBV28	TRBJ2-7	.	.
CASSTGVGEKLFF	TGTGCCAGCAGTACAGGGGTAGGCGAAAAACTGTTTTTT	TRBV28	TRBJ1-4	TRBD1	.
CASSPDRNSPLHF	TGTGCCAGCTCACCGGACAGGAACTCACCCCTCCACTTT	TRBV18	TRBJ1-6	TRBD1	.
CASSPWGTVANYGYTF	TGTGCCAGCAGCCCTTGGGGGACAGTAGCTAACTATGGCTACACCTTC	TRBV27	TRBJ1-2	TRBD1	.
CAISEYRDTQYF	TGTGCCATCAGTGAGTACCGAGATACGCAGTATTTT	TRBV10-3	TRBJ2-3	.	.
CASSLGDRDNEKLFF	TGTGCCAGCAGCCTGGGGGACAGGGACAATGAAAAACTGTTTTTT	TRBV7-9	TRBJ1-4	TRBD1	once
CASGLDRGTNYGYTF	TGTGCTAGTGGTTTGGACAGGGGCACAAACTATGGCTACACCTTC	TRBV12-5	TRBJ1-2	TRBD1	once
CASSKGLAGVRNEQFF	TGTGCCAGCAGCAAGGGACTAGCGGGAGTTCGGAATGAGCAGTTCTTC	TRBV7-8	TRBJ2-1	TRBD2	.